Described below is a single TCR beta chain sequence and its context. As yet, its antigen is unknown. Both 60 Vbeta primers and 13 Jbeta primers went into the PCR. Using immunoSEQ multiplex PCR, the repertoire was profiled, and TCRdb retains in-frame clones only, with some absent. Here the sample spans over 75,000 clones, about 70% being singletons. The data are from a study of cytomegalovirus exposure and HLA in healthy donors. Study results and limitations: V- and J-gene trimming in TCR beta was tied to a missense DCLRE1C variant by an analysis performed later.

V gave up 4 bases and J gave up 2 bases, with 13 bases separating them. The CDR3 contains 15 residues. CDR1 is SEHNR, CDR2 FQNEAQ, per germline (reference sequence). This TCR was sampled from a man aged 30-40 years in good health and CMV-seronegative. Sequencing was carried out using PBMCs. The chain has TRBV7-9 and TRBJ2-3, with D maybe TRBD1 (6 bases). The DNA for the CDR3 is TGTGCCAGCAGCTCCCTCGGACAGACCACAGATACGCAGTATTTT. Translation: CASSSLGQTTDTQYF. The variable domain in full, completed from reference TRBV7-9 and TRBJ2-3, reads DTGVSQNPRHKITKRGQNVTFRCDPISEHNRLYWYRQTLGQGPEFLTYFQNEAQLEKSRLLSDRFSAERPKGSFSTLEIQRTEQGDSAMYLCASSSLGQTTDTQYFGPGTRLTVL.